The sequence of this TCR beta chain was determined in a study of OX40 agonist ivuxolimab in advanced cancers. Study summary: The study reported partial responses in three patients: one hepatocellular carcinoma, two cutaneous melanoma.

Whole-study findings and limits: CD4+ and CD8+ blood T cells expanded clonally by week 6 at 0.1 to 3.0 mg/kg. CD8+ T cells (on average) carried more expanded clones than CD4+ T cells.

TCRdb keeps only in-frame clones here, not all; method: immunoSEQ multiplex PCR. Here the sample spans about 37,000 clones, roughly 89% being singletons. Note on this clone: The antigen remains undetermined.

CDR1 is DFQATT, CDR2 SNEGSKA, per germline (reference sequence). With 6 bases removed from V and 5 bases from J, the gap between germline ends came to 10 bases. The CDR3 totals 11 residues. The sample consisted of CD4+ or CD8+ T cells sorted from blood, taken in a trial of the OX40 agonist ivuxolimab. This clonotype was obtained from an adult with an advanced solid tumor such as melanoma, head and neck, liver or kidney cancer. This sequence joins TRBV20-1 and TRBJ2-5, with D possibly matching TRBD1 (5 bases). The CDR3 DNA is TGCAGTGCCAGGGATAGGGAGACCCAGTACTTC. Its translation is CSARDRETQYF.